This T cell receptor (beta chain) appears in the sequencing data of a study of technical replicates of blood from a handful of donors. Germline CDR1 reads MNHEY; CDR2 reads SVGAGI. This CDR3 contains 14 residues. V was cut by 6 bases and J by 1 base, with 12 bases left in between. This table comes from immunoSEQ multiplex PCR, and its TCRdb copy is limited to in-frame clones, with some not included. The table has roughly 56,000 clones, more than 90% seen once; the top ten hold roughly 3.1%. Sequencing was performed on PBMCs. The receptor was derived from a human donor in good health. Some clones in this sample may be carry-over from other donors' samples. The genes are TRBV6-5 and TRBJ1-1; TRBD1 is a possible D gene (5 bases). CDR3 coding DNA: TGTGCCAGCAGGTCAGGGCCCACGAACACTGAAGCTTTCTTT. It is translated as CASRSGPTNTEAFF.